This T cell receptor beta chain was sequenced in a study of blood T cell repertoires in COVID-19. Some clones are missing from TCRdb's copy, which holds only in-frame ones; the method was immunoSEQ multiplex PCR. Here the sample spans some 70,000 clones, approximately 90% being singletons. The source is a man younger than 40 with acute or convalescent COVID-19. Sequencing was carried out using peripheral blood.

The CDR3 DNA sequence: TGTGCCAGCAGTCCCCAGGGGAATGCCTACAATGAGCAGTTCTTC. Translated: CASSPQGNAYNEQFF. The J gene is TRBJ2-1, the V gene TRBV28; D might be TRBD1 (6 bases). Trimming left V 5 bases short and J 2 bases short, with 13 bases between. The CDR3 length is 15 residues. The germline CDR1 and CDR2 sequences are MDHEN and SYDVKM.